These 22 T cell receptor beta chains share one sample of origin, sequenced in a study of cytomegalovirus exposure and HLA in healthy donors. Primers included in the PCR were 60 Vbeta and 13 Jbeta primers. TCRdb's table, derived via immunoSEQ multiplex PCR, lists solely in-frame clones and lacks some. The sample yields about 94,000 clones, 70% to 80% seen once. The specimen sequenced was PBMCs. These receptors were collected from a man aged 25 to 45 in good health and CMV-seropositive.

This clone showed up just a few times. This chain uses TRBV2 with TRBJ2-5; the match to TRBD1 covers 7 bases. Germline CDR1 reads SNHLY; CDR2 reads FYNNEI. V was clipped by 4 bases and J by 4 bases; unmatched bases: 9. CDR3 length equals 15 residues. The CDR3 bases are TGTGCCAGCAGTGGGGCAGGGGGAAGGGGAGAGACCCAGTACTTC. Translation gives CASSGAGGRGETQYF.

V and J are TRBV29-1 and TRBJ2-4; the match to TRBD1 covers 10 bases. Trimming at V came to 7 bases and at J to 9 bases, leaving 9 bases not matched to a gene. Looked up from germline, CDR1 is SQVTM and CDR2 is ANQGSEA. CDR3 length: 13 amino acids. The CDR3 coding sequence is TGCAGCGCCGTGACAGGGGGCGAGGGCATTCAGTACTTC. This encodes CSAVTGGEGIQYF. Full variable domain (outside the CDR3, taken from reference TRBV29-1 and TRBJ2-4): SAVISQKPSRDICQRGTSLTIQCQVDSQVTMMFWYRQQPGQSLTLIATANQGSEATYESGFVIDKFPISRPNLTFSTLTVSNMSPEDSSIYLCSAVTGGEGIQYFGAGTRLSVL.

V and J are TRBV2 and TRBJ2-1; TRBD1 agrees at 9 bases. The CDR3 is 13 residues long. CDR1 is SNHLY and CDR2 is FYNNEI in the germline V gene. After removal of 11 bases from V and 5 bases from J, the junction contained 7 bases not matched to a gene. The CDR3 DNA reads TGTGCCCGAGGGGGGACAGGGAACAATGAGCAGTTCTTC. Amino acid sequence: CARGGTGNNEQFF.

This chain links TRBV4-1 with TRBJ2-7, with TRBD2 as a possible D gene (5 bases). CDR1 and CDR2 (germline): MGHRA, YSYEKL. The CDR3 length is 13 residues. The V and J ends lost 0 bases and 3 bases respectively, with 6 bases between them. This chain's CDR3 is CASSQDRGYEQYF. CDR3 sequence (DNA): TGCGCCAGCAGCCAAGATCGGGGCTACGAGCAGTACTTC.

The chain combines TRBV13 with TRBJ1-1, with D possibly TRBD1 on 5 matching bases. The V gene lost 6 bases and the J gene lost 0 bases, with 14 bases spanning the gap. The CDR3 sequence is 15 residues long. Germline CDR1 is PRHDT and CDR2 is FYEKMQ (reference sequence). CDR3 DNA sequence: TGTGCCAGCAGTTTTGCCGGGGGAATGAACACTGAAGCTTTCTTT. This encodes CASSFAGGMNTEAFF.

The V and J genes are TRBV10-3 and TRBJ1-5; weak D call: TRBD1 (5 bases). Germline-derived CDR1 and CDR2 are ENHRY and SYGVKD. Between the trimmed V and J ends, which lost 0 bases and 7 bases, there was a span of 10 bases. This CDR3 region has 14 residues. The CDR3 DNA follows: TGTGCCATCAGTGAGTCGGACATAGGGCAGCCCCAGCATTTT. This codes for CAISESDIGQPQHF.

The chain has TRBV5-1 and TRBJ2-1, with D maybe TRBD2 (6 bases). Trimming shortened V by 3 bases and J by 5 bases, and 9 bases separated the two germline ends. Germline assignment: CDR1 SGHRS and CDR2 YFSETQ. The CDR3 consists of 13 residues. The CDR3 nucleotides read TGCGCCAGCAGCTCGGAGGGCAACAATGAGCAGTTCTTC. Translation gives CASSSEGNNEQFF. Together with reference TRBV5-1 and TRBJ2-1, the CDR3 gives the full variable domain: KAGVTQTPRYLIKTRGQQVTLSCSPISGHRSVSWYQQTPGQGLQFLFEYFSETQRNKGNFPGRFSGRQFSNSRSEMNVSTLELGDSALYLCASSSEGNNEQFFGPGTRLTVL.

V usage is TRBV10-1 and J usage is TRBJ1-1; no firm D call. Germline V gene sequence: CDR1 WNHNN, CDR2 SYGVQD (reference sequence). The CDR3 covers 15 residues. Trimming cost V 0 bases and J 5 bases, with 13 bases left between them. The CDR3 here is CASSESGGRGTEAFF. The DNA for the CDR3 is TGCGCCAGCAGTGAGTCTGGAGGACGGGGAACTGAAGCTTTCTTT.

This clone was found a few times. The chain combines TRBV9 with TRBJ2-1; 8 positions agree with TRBD2. In germline, CDR1 is SGDLS, CDR2 YYNGEE. The CDR3 is 15 residues long. V was clipped by 0 bases and J by 7 bases; unmatched bases: 6. The CDR3 here is CASSVDPGGPNEQFF. In nucleotides, the CDR3 is TGTGCCAGCAGCGTAGATCCGGGAGGGCCGAATGAGCAGTTCTTC. Using reference TRBV9 and TRBJ2-1 for the parts outside the CDR3, the full variable domain is DSGVTQTPKHLITATGQRVTLRCSPRSGDLSVYWYQQSLDQGLQFLIQYYNGEERAKGNILERFSAQQFPDLHSELNLSSLELGDSALYFCASSVDPGGPNEQFFGPGTRLTVL.

The chain joins TRBV7-2 to TRBJ2-5, with 13 bases matching TRBD2. CDR3 size: 16 residues. V dropped 4 bases and J dropped 4; count of bases not matched to a gene: 6. Germline V gene data show CDR1 as SGHTA and CDR2 as FQGNSA. CDR3 sequence: CASSWTSGSWGETQYF. Here the CDR3 DNA reads TGTGCCAGCAGCTGGACTAGCGGGAGTTGGGGAGAGACCCAGTACTTC.

The chain joins TRBV29-1 to TRBJ1-1; unclear D gene. CDR3 length equals 13 residues. Trimming pared 7 bases from V and 0 bases from J, leaving 12 bases between. CDR1 is SQVTM, CDR2 ANQGSEA, per germline. CDR3: CSAGVSMNTEAFF. The CDR3 DNA reads as TGCAGCGCCGGTGTGAGTATGAACACTGAAGCTTTCTTT.

The rearrangement uses TRBV9 and TRBJ2-7, with 7 positions matching TRBD2. The CDR3 runs to 14 residues. With 0 bases clipped from V and 5 bases from J, the junction kept 5 bases outside the gene matches. In germline, CDR1 is SGDLS, CDR2 YYNGEE. The CDR3 sequence is CASSVGGRAHEQYF. CDR3 sequence (DNA): TGTGCCAGCAGCGTAGGGGGGAGGGCCCACGAGCAGTACTTC.

This chain uses TRBV9 with TRBJ2-1, with 7 bases matching TRBD1. Germline V gene lookup returns CDR1 SGDLS and CDR2 YYNGEE. The ends lost 4 bases at V and 5 bases at J; junction bases unmatched: 6. CDR3 length: 14 amino acids. The CDR3 sequence: CASSPTGIHNEQFF. CDR3 coding DNA: TGTGCCAGCAGCCCGACAGGGATCCACAATGAGCAGTTCTTC.

CDR3 nucleotides: TGTGCCAGCAGCAAAGGACTAGCGGGAGTTCTTACAGATACGCAGTATTTT. It specifies CASSKGLAGVLTDTQYF. The J gene is TRBJ2-3, the V gene TRBV5-4; 13 nucleotides align to TRBD2. Germline lookup yields CDR1 SGHNT and CDR2 YYREEE (reference sequence). The CDR3 covers 17 residues. The junction had 8 bases not matched to a gene; V was cut back by 4 bases and J by 3 bases.

This chain connects TRBV5-4 to TRBJ2-1; D gene uncertain. Trimming pared 1 base from V and 7 bases from J, leaving 6 bases between. This CDR3 has 12 residues. Per germline, CDR1 SGHNT and CDR2 YYREEE (reference sequence). For the CDR3, the DNA is TGTGCCAGCAGCTTGACCGAGAATGAGCAGTTCTTC. It is translated as CASSLTENEQFF.

V and J are TRBV29-1 and TRBJ2-2; D is perhaps TRBD2 (6 bases). The CDR3 has 14 residues. V was trimmed by 5 bases and J by 4 bases, leaving 14 bases between them. The V gene's germline CDR1 is SQVTM and CDR2 ANQGSEA. This CDR3 reads CSVRVAVGTGELFF. The CDR3 bases are TGCAGCGTTAGGGTAGCGGTAGGCACCGGGGAGCTGTTTTTT.

This clone appeared once. The chain combines TRBV11-1 with TRBJ1-1; 8 bases align to TRBD1. The CDR3 has 15 amino acids. J gave up 3 bases and V 5 bases, and 8 bases lay outside the gene matches. The germline gives CDR1 SGHAT, CDR2 FQDESV (reference sequence). CDR3 sequence (DNA): TGTGCCAGCAGCCGACAGGGGAGAATCGACACTGAAGCTTTCTTT. This encodes CASSRQGRIDTEAFF.

This clone has a handful of counts. One junction end disagrees with the germline gene, perhaps due to a read error. V gene TRBV7-9 combines with J gene TRBJ1-1; D is unresolved. This CDR3 is built from 12 residues. The germline V gene has CDR1 SEHNR and CDR2 FQNEAQ (reference sequence). The CDR3 DNA sequence: TGTTCCAGCAGTTCACGCGGCGATGAAGCTTTCTTT. Protein: CSSSSRGDEAFF.

V gene TRBV4-2 combines with J gene TRBJ2-1; TRBD2 matches at 8 bases. The germline gives CDR1 LGHNA, CDR2 YNFKEQ. The CDR3 is 18 residues long. V gave up 0 bases and J gave up 6 bases; unmatched junction bases: 13. The CDR3 nucleotides are TGTGCCAGCAGCCAAGAGGGACCCTCAAGCGGGGGTCGCAATGAGCAGTTCTTC. This encodes CASSQEGPSSGGRNEQFF.

Here the CDR3 DNA reads TGTGCCAGCACTGGTCGGGGGGGTCGTAGTGAGACCCAGTACTTC. Its protein is CASTGRGGRSETQYF. The V gene is TRBV6-1, the J gene TRBJ2-5; 8 bases agree with TRBD2. J lost 5 bases, V lost 7 bases, and 12 bases had no gene match. CDR1 and CDR2 from the germline V gene are MNHNS and SASEGT. This CDR3 region has 15 residues.

The rearrangement joins TRBV4-3 to TRBJ1-2; tentatively, D is TRBD1 (5 bases). The CDR3 length is 15 residues. Trimming pared 0 bases from V and 4 bases from J, leaving 12 bases between. From germline, CDR1 is LGHNA and CDR2 YSLEER. The CDR3 region has the DNA TGCGCCAGCAGCCAAGAAAACAGGATGCTCTATGGCTACACCTTC. Protein product: CASSQENRMLYGYTF.

The chain combines TRBV6-6 with TRBJ2-5, with D possibly being TRBD2 (6 bases). This CDR3 contains 13 residues. Germline CDR1 MNHNY, CDR2 SVGAGI (reference sequence). Between the trimmed V and J ends, which lost 6 bases and 9 bases, there was a span of 17 bases. The CDR3: CASRGTYGLAQYF. DNA for the CDR3: TGTGCCAGCAGGGGGACTTATGGACTGGCCCAGTACTTC.